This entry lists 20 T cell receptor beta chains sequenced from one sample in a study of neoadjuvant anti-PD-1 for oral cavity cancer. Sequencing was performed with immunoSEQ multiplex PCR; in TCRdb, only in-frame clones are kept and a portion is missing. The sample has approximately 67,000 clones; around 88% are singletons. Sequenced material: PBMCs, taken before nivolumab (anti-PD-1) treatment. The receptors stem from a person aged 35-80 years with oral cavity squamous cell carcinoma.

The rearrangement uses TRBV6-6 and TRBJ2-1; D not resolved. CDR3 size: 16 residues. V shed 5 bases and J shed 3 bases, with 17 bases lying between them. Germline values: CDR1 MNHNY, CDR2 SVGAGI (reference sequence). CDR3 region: CASSPQDSYYYNEQFF. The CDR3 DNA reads TGTGCCAGCAGTCCACAAGACTCCTACTACTACAATGAGCAGTTCTTC.

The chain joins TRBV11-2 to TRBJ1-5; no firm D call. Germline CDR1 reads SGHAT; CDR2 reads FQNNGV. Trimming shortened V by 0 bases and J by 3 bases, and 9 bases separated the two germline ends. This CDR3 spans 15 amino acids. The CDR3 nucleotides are TGTGCCAGCAGCTTAGATGAAGGGAACAATCAGCCCCAGCATTTT. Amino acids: CASSLDEGNNQPQHF.

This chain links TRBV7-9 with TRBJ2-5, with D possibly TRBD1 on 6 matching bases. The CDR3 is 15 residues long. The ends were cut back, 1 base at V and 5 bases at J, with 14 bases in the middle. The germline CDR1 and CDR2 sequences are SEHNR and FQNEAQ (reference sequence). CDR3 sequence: CASSLDRVKWETQYF. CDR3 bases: TGTGCCAGCAGCTTAGACAGGGTAAAATGGGAGACCCAGTACTTC.

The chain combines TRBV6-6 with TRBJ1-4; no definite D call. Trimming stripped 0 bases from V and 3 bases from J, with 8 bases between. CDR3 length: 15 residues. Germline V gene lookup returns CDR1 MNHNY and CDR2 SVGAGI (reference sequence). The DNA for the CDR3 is TGTGCCAGCAGTTACTCTGCACAGTCTAATGAAAAACTGTTTTTT. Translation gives CASSYSAQSNEKLFF.

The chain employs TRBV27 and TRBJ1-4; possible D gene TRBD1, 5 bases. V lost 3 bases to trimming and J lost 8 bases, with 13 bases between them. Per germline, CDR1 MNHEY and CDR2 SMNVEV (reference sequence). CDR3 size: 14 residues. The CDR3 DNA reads TGTGCCAGCAGTTTTGCGGGGCTTGGGGAAAAACTGTTTTTT. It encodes CASSFAGLGEKLFF.

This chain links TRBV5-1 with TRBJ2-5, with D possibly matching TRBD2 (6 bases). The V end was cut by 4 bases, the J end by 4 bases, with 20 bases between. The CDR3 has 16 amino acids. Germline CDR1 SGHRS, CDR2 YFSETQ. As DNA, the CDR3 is TGCGCCAGCAGCCCGTTGGTAGCGGAGTTAGGAGAGACCCAGTACTTC. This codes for CASSPLVAELGETQYF. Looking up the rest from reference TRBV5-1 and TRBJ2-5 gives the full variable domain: KAGVTQTPRYLIKTRGQQVTLSCSPISGHRSVSWYQQTPGQGLQFLFEYFSETQRNKGNFPGRFSGRQFSNSRSEMNVSTLELGDSALYLCASSPLVAELGETQYFGPGTRLLVL.

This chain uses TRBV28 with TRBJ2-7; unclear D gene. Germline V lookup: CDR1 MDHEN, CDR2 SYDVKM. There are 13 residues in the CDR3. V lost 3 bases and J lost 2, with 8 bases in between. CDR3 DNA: TGTGCCAGCAGTTTGGTGGTACCCTACGAGCAGTACTTC. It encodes CASSLVVPYEQYF.

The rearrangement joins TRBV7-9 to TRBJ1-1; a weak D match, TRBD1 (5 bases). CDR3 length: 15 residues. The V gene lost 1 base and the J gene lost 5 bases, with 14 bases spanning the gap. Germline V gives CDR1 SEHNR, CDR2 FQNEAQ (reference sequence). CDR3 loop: CASSLERQPGTEAFF. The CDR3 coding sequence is TGTGCCAGCAGCTTAGAGCGACAGCCGGGTACTGAAGCTTTCTTT.

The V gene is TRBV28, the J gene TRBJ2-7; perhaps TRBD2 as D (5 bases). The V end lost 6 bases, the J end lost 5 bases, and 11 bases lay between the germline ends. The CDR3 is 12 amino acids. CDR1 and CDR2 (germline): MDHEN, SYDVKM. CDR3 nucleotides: TGTGCCAGCAGGTCCCAGGAGGACGAGCAGTACTTC. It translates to CASRSQEDEQYF. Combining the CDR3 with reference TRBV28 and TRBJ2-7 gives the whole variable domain DVKVTQSSRYLVKRTGEKVFLECVQDMDHENMFWYRQDPGLGLRLIYFSYDVKMKEKGDIPEGYSVSREKKERFSLILESASTNQTSMYLCASRSQEDEQYFGPGTRLTVT.

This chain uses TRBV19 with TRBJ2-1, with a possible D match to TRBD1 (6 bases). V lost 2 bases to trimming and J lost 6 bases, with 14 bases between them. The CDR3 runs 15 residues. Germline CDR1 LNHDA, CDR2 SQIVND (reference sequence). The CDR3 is CASSIIQGSGNEQFF. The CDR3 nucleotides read TGTGCCAGTAGTATAATACAGGGATCGGGCAATGAGCAGTTCTTC.

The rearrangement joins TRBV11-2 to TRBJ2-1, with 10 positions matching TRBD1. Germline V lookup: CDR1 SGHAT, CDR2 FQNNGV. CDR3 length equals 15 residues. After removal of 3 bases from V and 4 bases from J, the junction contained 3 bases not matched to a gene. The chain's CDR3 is CASSLGQGRYNEQFF. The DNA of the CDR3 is TGTGCCAGCAGCTTGGGACAGGGGCGATACAATGAGCAGTTCTTC.

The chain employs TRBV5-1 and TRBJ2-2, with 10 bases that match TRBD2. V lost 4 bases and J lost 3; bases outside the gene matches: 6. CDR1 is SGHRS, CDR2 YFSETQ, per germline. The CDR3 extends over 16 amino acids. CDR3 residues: CASSPPGLADTGELFF. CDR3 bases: TGCGCCAGCAGCCCGCCCGGACTAGCGGACACCGGGGAGCTGTTTTTT. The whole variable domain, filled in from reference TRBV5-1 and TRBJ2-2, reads KAGVTQTPRYLIKTRGQQVTLSCSPISGHRSVSWYQQTPGQGLQFLFEYFSETQRNKGNFPGRFSGRQFSNSRSEMNVSTLELGDSALYLCASSPPGLADTGELFFGEGSRLTVL.

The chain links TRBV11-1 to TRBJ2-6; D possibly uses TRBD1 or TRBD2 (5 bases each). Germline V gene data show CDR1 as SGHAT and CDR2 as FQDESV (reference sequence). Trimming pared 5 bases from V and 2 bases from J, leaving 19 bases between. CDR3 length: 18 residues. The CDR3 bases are TGTGCCAGCAGCAACGAGGGGAAGAAGGGGACTGGGGCCAACGTCCTGACTTTC. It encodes CASSNEGKKGTGANVLTF.

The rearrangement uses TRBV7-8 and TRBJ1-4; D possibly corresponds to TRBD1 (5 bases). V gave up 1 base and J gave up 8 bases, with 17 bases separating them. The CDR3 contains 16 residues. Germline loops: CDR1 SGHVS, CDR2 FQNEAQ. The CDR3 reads CASSLDRWGKGEKLFF. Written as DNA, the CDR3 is TGTGCCAGCAGCTTAGACCGGTGGGGGAAAGGGGAAAAACTGTTTTTT.

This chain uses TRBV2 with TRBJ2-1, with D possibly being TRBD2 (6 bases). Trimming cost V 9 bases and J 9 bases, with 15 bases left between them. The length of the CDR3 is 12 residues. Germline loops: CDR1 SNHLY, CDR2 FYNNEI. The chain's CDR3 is CASRDSPPEQFF. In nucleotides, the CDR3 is TGTGCCAGTCGGGACTCCCCCCCTGAGCAGTTCTTC.

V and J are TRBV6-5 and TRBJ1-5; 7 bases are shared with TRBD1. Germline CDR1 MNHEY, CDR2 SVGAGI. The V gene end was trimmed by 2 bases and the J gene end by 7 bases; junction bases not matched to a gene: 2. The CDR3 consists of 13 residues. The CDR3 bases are TGTGCCAGCAGTTACAACAGGGGACAGCCCCAGCATTTT. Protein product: CASSYNRGQPQHF.

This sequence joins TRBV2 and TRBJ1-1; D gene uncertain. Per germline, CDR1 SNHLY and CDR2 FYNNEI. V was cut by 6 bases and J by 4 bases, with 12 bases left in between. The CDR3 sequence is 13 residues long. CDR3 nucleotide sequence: TGTGCCAGCAGCAACTCCCGGACCACTGAAGCTTTCTTT. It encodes CASSNSRTTEAFF.

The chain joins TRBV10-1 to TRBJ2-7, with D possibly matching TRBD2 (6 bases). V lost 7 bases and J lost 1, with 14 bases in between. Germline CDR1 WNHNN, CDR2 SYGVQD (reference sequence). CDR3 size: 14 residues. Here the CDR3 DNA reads TGCGCCAGCAAGTATGTAGGGACTTCCTACGAGCAGTACTTC. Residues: CASKYVGTSYEQYF.

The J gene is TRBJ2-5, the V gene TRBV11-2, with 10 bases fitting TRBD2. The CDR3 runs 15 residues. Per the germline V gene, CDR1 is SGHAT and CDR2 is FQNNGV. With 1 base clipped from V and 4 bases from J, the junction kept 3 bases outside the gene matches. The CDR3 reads CASSLGTSGVETQYF. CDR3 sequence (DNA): TGTGCCAGCAGCTTAGGGACTAGCGGTGTAGAGACCCAGTACTTC.

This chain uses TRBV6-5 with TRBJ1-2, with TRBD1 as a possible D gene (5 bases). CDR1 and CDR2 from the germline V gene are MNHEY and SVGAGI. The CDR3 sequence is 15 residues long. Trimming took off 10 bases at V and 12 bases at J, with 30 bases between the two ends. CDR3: CATSSLGVILRGHTF. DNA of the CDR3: TGTGCCACCTCCTCGTTGGGGGTCATCCTACGAGGCCACACCTTC.